The entry below describes one T cell receptor beta chain. V shed 7 bases and J shed 4 bases, with 19 bases lying between them. The CDR3 runs to 15 residues. Germline V gene sequence: CDR1 MNHEY, CDR2 SMNVEV (reference sequence). The data were produced by immunoSEQ multiplex PCR, yet TCRdb's version contains in-frame clones alone and is incomplete. This sample yields about 140,000 clones, of which approximately 87% are seen a single time; 4% to 4.5% belongs to the top ten. The data derive from a study of blood T cell repertoires in COVID-19. Across the whole study: T cells, B-cell-depleted T cells, or PBMCs supplied cDNA or gDNA.

The chain is built from TRBV27 and TRBJ1-2, with D perhaps matching TRBD1 (5 bases). Sequenced input: peripheral blood. The TCR was taken from a woman between 35 and 50 years old with acute or convalescent COVID-19. Here the CDR3 DNA reads TGTGCCAGCACCCCGGGTGGAGTGGGGGGCTATGGCTACACCTTC. Residues: CASTPGGVGGYGYTF.